This TCR beta chain was identified during a study of shared clonotypes between healthy human individuals. Study-wide points: It was expected that sequencing depth would affect clonotype sharing among donors. When naive CD4 clonotypes were compared across a handful of donors, about 4.8% were shared.

Sequenced by immunoSEQ multiplex PCR; TCRdb stores in-frame clones only, minus some. The table includes approximately 700,000 clones, 60% to 75% detected once. Recent acute infections and vaccinations were absent in the healthy HIV-negative adult donors. Investigators divided CD4+ cells into CD45RA+ naive and CD45RA-negative memory subsets. With regard to this clone: The target antigen is unknown.

The material sequenced was memory CD4+ T cells sorted from blood. Documented subset: CD45RA-negative fraction. This TCR came from a woman under 40 in good health.

CDR3 region: CASSRPHGNRVKNIQYF. CDR3 sequence (DNA): TGTGCCAGCAGCCGACCGCATGGGAACAGGGTCAAAAACATTCAGTACTTC. The chain uses TRBV16 and TRBJ2-4; possibly TRBD1 for D (6 bases). Trimming took off 4 bases at V and 3 bases at J, with 19 bases between the two ends. This CDR3 has 17 amino acids. Germline V gene sequence: CDR1 KGHSY, CDR2 FQNENV.